Listed below are T cell receptor beta chains from one sample, sequenced in a study of blood T cell repertoires in COVID-19. This table comes from immunoSEQ multiplex PCR, and its TCRdb copy is limited to in-frame clones, with some not included. Of roughly 150,000 clones listed, more than 75% are singletons. Sequenced sample: peripheral blood. The receptors stem from a man aged 45-60 years who had recovered from COVID-19. Each CDR3 is given with its conserved first and last residue. The D gene is left open where the match is weak. The listing skips clone size in some rows; elsewhere it reads once, few, many or a size class.

CDR3 protein: CSARRTEAFF; CDR3 DNA: TGCAGTGCTAGGAGGACTGAAGCTTTCTTT; V gene: TRBV20-1; D gene: .; clone size: .; J gene: TRBJ1-1
CDR3 protein: CSVGQLGEKLFF; CDR3 DNA: TGCAGCGTTGGACAGTTGGGGGAAAAACTGTTTTTT; V gene: TRBV29-1; D gene: .; clone size: .; J gene: TRBJ1-4
CDR3 protein: CASSLSPQGVEAFF; CDR3 DNA: TGTGCCAGCAGTTTATCCCCACAGGGGGTGGAGGCTTTCTTT; V gene: TRBV27; D gene: TRBD1; clone size: .; J gene: TRBJ1-1
CDR3 protein: CASSLFQGVKETQYF; CDR3 DNA: TGTGCCAGCAGTTTATTCCAGGGCGTAAAGGAGACCCAGTACTTC; V gene: TRBV28; D gene: .; clone size: .; J gene: TRBJ2-5
CDR3 protein: CASTTSFTDTQYF; CDR3 DNA: TGTGCCAGCACCACTAGTTTCACAGATACGCAGTATTTT; V gene: TRBV7-2; D gene: .; clone size: .; J gene: TRBJ2-3
CDR3 protein: CASIPGQGPYEQYF; CDR3 DNA: TGTGCCAGCATTCCGGGACAGGGCCCCTACGAGCAGTACTTC; V gene: TRBV28; D gene: TRBD1; clone size: once; J gene: TRBJ2-7
CDR3 protein: CASSQGTGVNEQFF; CDR3 DNA: TGCGCCAGCAGCCAAGGGACAGGAGTAAATGAGCAGTTCTTC; V gene: TRBV4-3; D gene: TRBD1; clone size: .; J gene: TRBJ2-1
CDR3 protein: CASTLTGTEYLLYNEQFF; CDR3 DNA: TGCGCCAGCACCCTAACCGGGACAGAATACCTACTCTACAATGAGCAGTTCTTC; V gene: TRBV23-1; D gene: TRBD1; clone size: .; J gene: TRBJ2-1
CDR3 protein: CAWSSDNSYEQYF; CDR3 DNA: TGTGCCTGGAGCTCGGACAACTCCTACGAGCAGTACTTC; V gene: TRBV30; D gene: .; clone size: .; J gene: TRBJ2-7
CDR3 protein: CASSLRESSYNSPLHF; CDR3 DNA: TGTGCCAGCAGTTTAAGGGAGAGCTCCTATAATTCACCCCTCCACTTT; V gene: TRBV27; D gene: .; clone size: .; J gene: TRBJ1-6
CDR3 protein: CASSPPKVVVGRQPQHF; CDR3 DNA: TGTGCCAGCAGCCCCCCCAAGGTCGTCGTCGGGAGGCAGCCCCAGCATTTT; V gene: TRBV5-4; D gene: .; clone size: .; J gene: TRBJ1-5
CDR3 protein: CASSLFAGGNTGELFF; CDR3 DNA: TGCGCCAGCAGCTTGTTCGCGGGAGGGAACACCGGGGAGCTGTTTTTT; V gene: TRBV5-1; D gene: TRBD2; clone size: .; J gene: TRBJ2-2
CDR3 protein: CATRDSPQETQYF; CDR3 DNA: TGTGCCACCCGGGACTCACCTCAAGAGACCCAGTACTTC; V gene: TRBV12-2; D gene: .; clone size: .; J gene: TRBJ2-5
CDR3 protein: CASTRGGIGTEAFF; CDR3 DNA: TGTGCCAGTACACGGGGGGGGATCGGCACTGAAGCTTTCTTT; V gene: TRBV19; D gene: .; clone size: .; J gene: TRBJ1-1
CDR3 protein: CASSFGQGFEKLFF; CDR3 DNA: TGCGCCAGCAGCTTCGGACAGGGGTTTGAAAAACTGTTTTTT; V gene: TRBV5-1; D gene: TRBD1; clone size: .; J gene: TRBJ1-4
CDR3 protein: CASSSNGDYGYTF; CDR3 DNA: TGTGCCAGCTCATCCAACGGGGACTATGGCTACACCTTC; V gene: TRBV18; D gene: .; clone size: .; J gene: TRBJ1-2
CDR3 protein: CASSLSGRVIGGELFF; CDR3 DNA: TGTGCCAGCAGCTTGTCGGGCAGGGTAATCGGCGGGGAGCTGTTTTTT; V gene: TRBV5-6; D gene: .; clone size: .; J gene: TRBJ2-2
CDR3 protein: CASSGSAIDTQYF; CDR3 DNA: TGTGCCAGCAGCGGCAGCGCAATTGATACGCAGTATTTT; V gene: TRBV28; D gene: .; clone size: .; J gene: TRBJ2-3
CDR3 protein: CASSLPGDTQYF; CDR3 DNA: TGTGCCAGCAGTTTACCCGGGGATACGCAGTATTTT; V gene: TRBV28; D gene: .; clone size: .; J gene: TRBJ2-3
CDR3 protein: CASSPVGLAGVKETQYF; CDR3 DNA: TGTGCCAGCAGCCCCGTGGGACTAGCGGGGGTGAAAGAGACCCAGTACTTC; V gene: TRBV7-2; D gene: TRBD2; clone size: .; J gene: TRBJ2-5
CDR3 protein: CASGQGDTEAFF; CDR3 DNA: TGTGCTAGTGGTCAGGGGGACACTGAAGCTTTCTTT; V gene: TRBV12-5; D gene: TRBD1; clone size: .; J gene: TRBJ1-1
CDR3 protein: CASSKALLAGAGETQYF; CDR3 DNA: TGTGCCAGTAGTAAAGCCCTTCTAGCGGGGGCGGGAGAGACCCAGTACTTC; V gene: TRBV19; D gene: TRBD2; clone size: .; J gene: TRBJ2-5
CDR3 protein: CASSQGQGAANYGYTF; CDR3 DNA: TGTGCCAGCAGCCAAGGACAGGGGGCGGCTAACTATGGCTACACCTTC; V gene: TRBV3-1/TRBV3-2; D gene: TRBD1; clone size: .; J gene: TRBJ1-2
CDR3 protein: CASSTGGRTEAFF; CDR3 DNA: TGTGCCAGCAGTACAGGGGGCCGCACTGAAGCTTTCTTT; V gene: TRBV12-3/TRBV12-4; D gene: TRBD1; clone size: .; J gene: TRBJ1-1
CDR3 protein: CASSLDGGGLGQPQHF; CDR3 DNA: TGCGCCAGCAGCTTGGATGGGGGGGGGTTAGGACAGCCCCAGCATTTT; V gene: TRBV5-1; D gene: .; clone size: .; J gene: TRBJ1-5
CDR3 protein: CASSYSLGGGEQYF; CDR3 DNA: TGTGCCAGCAGTTACTCGCTAGGGGGCGGCGAGCAGTACTTC; V gene: TRBV6-2/TRBV6-3; D gene: TRBD1; clone size: once; J gene: TRBJ2-7
CDR3 protein: CASSFRTGMNGYTF; CDR3 DNA: TGTGCCAGCAGCTTCCGGACAGGAATGAATGGCTACACCTTC; V gene: TRBV11-2; D gene: TRBD1; clone size: .; J gene: TRBJ1-2
CDR3 protein: CASSLALSGAETRELFF; CDR3 DNA: TGCGCCAGCAGCTTGGCCCTGTCAGGGGCCGAAACCAGGGAGCTGTTTTTT; V gene: TRBV5-1; D gene: .; clone size: .; J gene: TRBJ2-2
CDR3 protein: CASKEGTGLYGYTF; CDR3 DNA: TGTGCCAGTAAGGAAGGGACAGGCCTCTATGGCTACACCTTC; V gene: TRBV19; D gene: TRBD1; clone size: .; J gene: TRBJ1-2
CDR3 protein: CAWSGGLAVNFQETQYF; CDR3 DNA: TGTGCCTGGAGCGGGGGACTAGCGGTGAACTTCCAAGAGACCCAGTACTTC; V gene: TRBV30; D gene: TRBD2; clone size: .; J gene: TRBJ2-5
CDR3 protein: CASSFRDLPYNEQFF; CDR3 DNA: TGTGCCAGTAGCTTCCGGGACTTGCCTTACAATGAGCAGTTCTTC; V gene: TRBV19; D gene: .; clone size: .; J gene: TRBJ2-1
CDR3 protein: CASSEAGHQPQHF; CDR3 DNA: TGTGCCAGCAGTGAAGCGGGGCATCAGCCCCAGCATTTT; V gene: TRBV6-1; D gene: .; clone size: few; J gene: TRBJ1-5
CDR3 protein: CASQILRAGDGGELFF; CDR3 DNA: TGTGCCAGCCAGATTCTTCGGGCAGGGGACGGCGGGGAGCTGTTTTTT; V gene: TRBV28; D gene: .; clone size: .; J gene: TRBJ2-2
CDR3 protein: CASSRVGEKLFF; CDR3 DNA: TGTGCCAGCAGCCGGGTGGGTGAAAAACTGTTTTTT; V gene: TRBV5-6; D gene: .; clone size: .; J gene: TRBJ1-4
CDR3 protein: CASSPVGGSGYEQYF; CDR3 DNA: TGTGCCAGCAGCCCGGTTGGCGGGAGTGGGTACGAGCAGTACTTC; V gene: TRBV7-2; D gene: TRBD2; clone size: once; J gene: TRBJ2-7
CDR3 protein: CASSWTGQVITEAFF; CDR3 DNA: TGCGCCAGCAGCTGGACGGGACAGGTAATCACTGAAGCTTTCTTT; V gene: TRBV5-1; D gene: TRBD1; clone size: .; J gene: TRBJ1-1
CDR3 protein: CASSATHREAGTDTQYF; CDR3 DNA: TGCGCCAGCAGCGCAACTCATCGGGAGGCCGGCACAGATACGCAGTATTTT; V gene: TRBV5-1; D gene: TRBD2; clone size: .; J gene: TRBJ2-3
CDR3 protein: CASSKGGRYEQYF; CDR3 DNA: TGTGCCAGCAGTAAAGGGGGCAGGTACGAGCAGTACTTC; V gene: TRBV6-2/TRBV6-3; D gene: TRBD1; clone size: .; J gene: TRBJ2-7
CDR3 protein: CASSKDRSLGNTIYF; CDR3 DNA: TGTGCCAGTAGTAAGGACAGATCTCTTGGAAACACCATATATTTT; V gene: TRBV19; D gene: .; clone size: .; J gene: TRBJ1-3
CDR3 protein: CASSGGTVPSEQYF; CDR3 DNA: TGTGCCAGCAGTGGCGGGACAGTGCCCTCCGAGCAGTACTTC; V gene: TRBV25-1; D gene: .; clone size: .; J gene: TRBJ2-7
CDR3 protein: CASSRRGNYGYTF; CDR3 DNA: TGTGCCAGCAGCCGACGGGGAAACTATGGCTACACCTTC; V gene: TRBV3-1/TRBV3-2; D gene: .; clone size: .; J gene: TRBJ1-2
CDR3 protein: CASTPGTGDYGYTF; CDR3 DNA: TGCGCCAGCACCCCCGGGACAGGGGACTATGGCTACACCTTC; V gene: TRBV5-1; D gene: TRBD1; clone size: once; J gene: TRBJ1-2
CDR3 protein: CASSPLDRPNTEAFF; CDR3 DNA: TGTGCCAGCTCACCACTCGACAGACCAAACACTGAAGCTTTCTTT; V gene: TRBV18; D gene: .; clone size: .; J gene: TRBJ1-1
CDR3 protein: CASSPLDQGVLDGYTF; CDR3 DNA: TGTGCCAGCTCCCCCCTCGATCAGGGGGTATTGGATGGCTACACCTTC; V gene: TRBV18; D gene: TRBD1; clone size: .; J gene: TRBJ1-2
CDR3 protein: CASSVAGRNEQFF; CDR3 DNA: TGTGCCAGCAGCGTAGCTGGGCGCAATGAGCAGTTCTTC; V gene: TRBV9; D gene: .; clone size: .; J gene: TRBJ2-1
CDR3 protein: CASSASGTGISYEQYF; CDR3 DNA: TGTGCCAGCAGTGCCTCAGGGACAGGGATATCCTACGAGCAGTACTTC; V gene: TRBV27; D gene: TRBD1; clone size: .; J gene: TRBJ2-7